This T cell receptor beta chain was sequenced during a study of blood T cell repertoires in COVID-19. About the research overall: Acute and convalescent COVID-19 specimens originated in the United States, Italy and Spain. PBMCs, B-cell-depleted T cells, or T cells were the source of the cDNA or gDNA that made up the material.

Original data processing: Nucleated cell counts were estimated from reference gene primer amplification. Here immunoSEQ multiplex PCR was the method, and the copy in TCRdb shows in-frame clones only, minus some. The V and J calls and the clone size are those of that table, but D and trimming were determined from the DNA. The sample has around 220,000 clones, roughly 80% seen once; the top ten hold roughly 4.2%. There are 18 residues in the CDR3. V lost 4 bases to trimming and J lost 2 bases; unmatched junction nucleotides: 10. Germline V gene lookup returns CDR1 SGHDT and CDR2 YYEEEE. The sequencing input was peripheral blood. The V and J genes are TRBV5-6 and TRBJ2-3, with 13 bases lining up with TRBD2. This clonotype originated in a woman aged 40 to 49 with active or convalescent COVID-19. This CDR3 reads CASSLGLAGKPITDTQYF. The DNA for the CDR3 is TGTGCCAGCAGCCTGGGACTAGCGGGGAAACCCATCACAGATACGCAGTATTTT. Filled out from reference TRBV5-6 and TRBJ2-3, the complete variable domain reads DAGVTQSPTHLIKTRGQQVTLRCSPKSGHDTVSWYQQALGQGPQFIFQYYEEEERQRGNFPDRFSGHQFPNYSSELNVNALLLGDSALYLCASSLGLAGKPITDTQYFGPGTRLTVL.